The 9 T cell receptor beta chains given below trace back to one sample, sequenced in a study of human T cells and chemical hapten exposure (dated by TCRdb to 2020 to 2023). Receptors were amplified or captured by RACE. Sequencing relied on a NextSeq 500. The public reads were quality trimmed at Q25 with fastp and then assembled into clones with MiXCR by TCRdb, keeping productive beta chains. Rows are combined by CDR3 protein, so each entry shows the most common genes and DNA. Recorded for this sample are under 45,000 distinct CDR3 sequences; roughly 5% of them occurred a single time. The top ten clonotypes cover around 13% of the sample. In the paper's terms, the time point label means: healthy volunteer bleed at 6 weeks. Total RNA was extracted from unfractionated whole blood that had been collected in Tempus Blood RNA tubes. The sample taken for sequencing was whole blood. Receptors were obtained from a human donor in good health. Some clones in this sample may be carry-over from other donors' samples.

This clonotype was counted at least ten times. One end of the junction does not line up with germline, which may come from a read error. The chain employs TRBV7-2 and TRBJ2-5; TRBD2 matches 9 bases. Per the germline V gene, CDR1 is SGHTA and CDR2 is FQGNSA. CDR3 length: 12 amino acids. In DNA, the CDR3 is TGTGCCAGCAGCCCCAGCGGGACTAGCCTTCGCTTC. This codes for CASSPSGTSLRF.

This clonotype turned up a few times. The chain couples TRBV3-1 to TRBJ2-2; no reliable D call. The CDR3 is 12 residues long. Trimming shortened V by 4 bases and J by 4 bases, and 4 bases separated the two germline ends. The germline CDR1 and CDR2 sequences are LGHDT and YNNKEL (reference sequence). In DNA form, the CDR3 reads TGTGCCAGCAGCCCGTCCACCGGGGAGCTGTTTTTT. As protein: CASSPSTGELFF.

This clonotype was seen many times. The limits of the CDR3 on the DNA are not certain, so only TCRdb's listed CDR3 is given. The chain links TRBV7-5 to TRBJ2-3; the table's D call, TRBD1, has no DNA check behind it. TRBV7-5 is marked as a pseudogene. The CDR3 contains 17 residues when both ends are counted. The CDR3 loop is CISVPEATGTSTDTQYF.

This clonotype was detected many times. The gene calls are TRBV20-1 and TRBJ2-7; the match to TRBD1 covers 9 bases. J lost 5 bases, V lost 4 bases, and 6 bases had no gene match. Germline lookup yields CDR1 DFQATT and CDR2 SNEGSKA (reference sequence). This CDR3 contains 13 residues. The DNA for the CDR3 is TGCAGTGCTAAATCCGGGACAGGGAACGAGCAGTACTTC. It translates to CSAKSGTGNEQYF.

This clonotype is labeled as medium-sized (0.01 to 0.1%). The chain has TRBV20-1 and TRBJ1-1; TRBD1 is a possible D gene (5 bases). The germline V gene has CDR1 DFQATT and CDR2 SNEGSKA (reference sequence). CDR3 length: 14 amino acids. Deletions cut 3 bases from V and 5 bases from J, with 16 bases between. This CDR3 is CSAREAGVHTEAFF. In DNA, the CDR3 is TGCAGTGCTAGGGAGGCGGGGGTTCATACTGAAGCTTTCTTT.

The V gene is TRBV4-1, the J gene TRBJ1-4; D call uncertain. V lost 8 bases and J lost 0, with 7 bases in between. Germline CDR1 and CDR2: MGHRA and YSYEKL. The CDR3 consists of 13 residues. CDR3 amino acids: CASRHPTNEKLFF. The DNA of the CDR3 is TGCGCCAGCCGACATCCAACTAATGAAAAACTGTTTTTT.

This clonotype has just a few counts. The chain joins TRBV6-2 or TRBV6-3 to TRBJ2-7, with 9 nucleotides matching TRBD2. With V trimmed by 3 bases and J by 0 bases, 6 bases remained unmatched. The germline CDR1 and CDR2 sequences are MNHEY and SVGEGT. This CDR3 spans 16 amino acids. CDR3 in DNA: TGTGCCAGCAGTTATTACCGGCGGGGGGGCTCCTACGAGCAGTACTTC. Its translation is CASSYYRRGGSYEQYF.

The rearrangement joins TRBV5-4 to TRBJ2-1, with 9 bases lining up with TRBD2. This CDR3 is built from 15 residues. J was trimmed by 6 bases and V by 6 bases; bases with no gene match: 10. Germline-derived CDR1 and CDR2 are SGHNT and YYREEE (reference sequence). The CDR3 loop is CASNDSGLASNEQFF. CDR3 bases: TGTGCCAGCAACGACTCGGGACTAGCCTCCAATGAGCAGTTCTTC.

This clonotype was found a few times. This chain connects TRBV3-1 to TRBJ2-1; 11 bases align to TRBD2. Germline values: CDR1 LGHDT, CDR2 YNNKEL (reference sequence). Trimming took 4 bases from V and 4 from J; bases not matched to a gene: 3. This CDR3 spans 15 amino acids. CDR3 loop: CASSPGTSGYNEQFF. The CDR3 DNA is TGTGCCAGCAGCCCCGGGACTAGCGGTTACAATGAGCAGTTCTTC.